This is a list of T cell receptor beta chains from one sample in a study of metastatic and nonmetastatic thyroid tumors. TCRdb reassembled clones from the PCR reads with MiXCR. The data show tens of thousands of clones, with about 29% seen just once and approximately 10% held by the top ten. The specimen was blood. The receptors were sampled from a male donor with papillary thyroid cancer or a benign thyroid nodule (not recorded which). Some clones in this sample may be carry-over from other donors' samples. Both conserved end residues are part of each CDR3. Each record gives: clone size, D gene, V gene, J gene, CDR3 DNA, CDR3 protein. D genes are given only for firm matches. Clone size appears in some rows only: once, few, many, or a class for an expanded clone.

-,TRBD1,TRBV20-1,TRBJ1-2,TGCAGTGTACAGGGGGCGCAGGGCTATGGCTACACCTTC,CSVQGAQGYGYTF
-,-,TRBV9,TRBJ2-1,TGTGCCAGCAGCGTAGCCAGCGACCCCTACAATGAGCAGTTCTTC,CASSVASDPYNEQFF
once,TRBD1,TRBV13,TRBJ2-7,TGTGCCAGCAGCTCCGTCGACAGGGGCGACGAGCAGTACTTC,CASSSVDRGDEQYF
-,TRBD1,TRBV5-1,TRBJ1-4,TGCGCCAGCAACCCGACAGGGAATGAAAAACTGTTTTTT,CASNPTGNEKLFF
-,TRBD2,TRBV6-1,TRBJ2-7,TGTGCCAGCAGTGAGGAACTCCGGGACTATGGAGGCGGGTACTTC,CASSEELRDYGGGYF
few,-,TRBV6-1,TRBJ1-6,TGTGCCAGTAATACGCGGAATTCACCCCTCCACTTT,CASNTRNSPLHF
many,TRBD2,TRBV3-1,TRBJ2-7,TGTGCCAGCAGCCAAGATACTAGCGGGAGTGTCTACGAGCAGTACTTC,CASSQDTSGSVYEQYF
many,TRBD1,TRBV18,TRBJ2-2,TGTGCCAGCTCAAGCCGGGACAGGAACACCGGGGAGCTGTTTTTT,CASSSRDRNTGELFF
many,-,TRBV27,TRBJ2-1,TGTGCCAGCAGAACCCAAGGGGGGGAGCAGTTCTTC,CASRTQGGEQFF
-,TRBD1,TRBV11-1,TRBJ2-1,TGTGCCAGCAGCTTTTTATCGGGACAGTTCCGAAATGAGCAGTTCTTC,CASSFLSGQFRNEQFF
few,TRBD1,TRBV10-3,TRBJ1-2,TGTGCCATCAGTGAAAGGACAGGTGCCTCCTATGGCTACACCTTC,CAISERTGASYGYTF
medium-sized,-,TRBV6-1,TRBJ1-5,TGTGCCAGCAGTGAAAGGTTGAGGGTCAATCAGCCCCAGCATTTT,CASSERLRVNQPQHF
many,-,TRBV7-2,TRBJ1-2,TGTGCCAGCAGCTTAGAGGGGTATGGCTACACCTTC,CASSLEGYGYTF
once,TRBD1,TRBV4-2,TRBJ1-4,TGTGCCAGCAGCCACCGCGACAGGGAGGGTGAAAAACTGTTTTTT,CASSHRDREGEKLFF
many,TRBD2,TRBV9,TRBJ2-2,TGTGCCAGCAGCCCTTCACTAGCGGGAGCGTTCGGGGAGCTGTTTTTT,CASSPSLAGAFGELFF
few,-,TRBV5-1,TRBJ2-1,TGCGCCAGCAGCCCCAATTGGGGGTTACCGAACAATGAGCAGTTCTTC,CASSPNWGLPNNEQFF
-,-,TRBV11-2,TRBJ2-4,TGTGCCAGCAGCCCACAGGGTACCAAAAACATTCAGTACTTC,CASSPQGTKNIQYF
few,-,TRBV6-5,TRBJ1-2,TGTGCCAGCAGTTACTCATTGGCAGGACTTGGCTATGGCTACACCTTC,CASSYSLAGLGYGYTF
-,TRBD2,TRBV20-1,TRBJ2-1,TGCAGTGCTAGACTAGCGGGAGACTACAATGAGCAGTTCTTC,CSARLAGDYNEQFF
few,TRBD1,TRBV6-1,TRBJ1-1,TGTGCCAGCAGTGAAAAAGGGACAGGGTTCACTGAAGCTTTCTTT,CASSEKGTGFTEAFF
few,-,TRBV15,TRBJ2-1,TGTGCCACCAGCAGAGATCCCCTAAATGAGCAGTTCTTC,CATSRDPLNEQFF
-,TRBD2,TRBV6-1,TRBJ2-7,TGTGCCAGCAGTGATCGGGGGCGGCTAGCGGGAGATGAGCAGTACTTC,CASSDRGRLAGDEQYF
-,-,TRBV10-3,TRBJ1-6,TGTGCCATCAGTGAGTCAACGCCCGGGTGGAATTCACCCCTCCACTTT,CAISESTPGWNSPLHF
-,TRBD1,TRBV6-2/TRBV6-3,TRBJ1-2,TGTGCCAGCAGTTACCTCACAGGGGGCGGGCGTGGCTACACCTTC,CASSYLTGGGRGYTF
many,TRBD2,TRBV10-3,TRBJ2-7,TGTGCCATCAGTGAGAGAGCGGGAGGTCCCATTTCCTACGAGCAGTACTTC,CAISERAGGPISYEQYF
many,TRBD2,TRBV2,TRBJ2-2,TGTGCCAGCAGTGATTTGCGGTGGACTAGCGCACCGGGGGGGGAGCTGTTTTTT,CASSDLRWTSAPGGELFF
once,TRBD1,TRBV13,TRBJ2-7,TGTGCCAGCAGTCCCGGGACAGTGTACGAGCAGTACTTC,CASSPGTVYEQYF
-,-,TRBV14,TRBJ2-1,TGTGCCAGCAGCCAGAGACCGGGACCCCTTCAGGATGAGCAGTTCTTC,CASSQRPGPLQDEQFF
many,-,TRBV5-1,TRBJ2-7,TGCGCCAGCAGCCCATTGTCGACAGGTCGCGAGCAGTACTTC,CASSPLSTGREQYF
medium-sized,-,TRBV5-1,TRBJ1-6,TGCGCCAGCAGCTTGGTTCCGGAAGATAATTCACCCCTCCACTTT,CASSLVPEDNSPLHF
-,-,TRBV12-3/TRBV12-4,TRBJ1-6,TGTGCCAGCAGTTTACGGGGGGGGGGTTCACCCCTCCACTTT,CASSLRGGGSPLHF
medium-sized,-,TRBV3-1,TRBJ2-7,TGTGCCAGCAGCCAAGATGTGGGGGACGAGCAGTACTTC,CASSQDVGDEQYF
-,TRBD1,TRBV5-1,TRBJ1-2,TGCGCCAGCAGCCTGGGACAGGTCCACTATGGCTACACCTTC,CASSLGQVHYGYTF
-,-,TRBV12-3/TRBV12-4,TRBJ2-1,TGTGCCAGCAGTTTAGGACGGGCTGAAGAGCAGTTCTTC,CASSLGRAEEQFF
many,-,TRBV6-1,TRBJ1-4,TGTGCCAGCAGTCGGCGACCGGAGGAAAAACTGTTTTTT,CASSRRPEEKLFF
many,TRBD2,TRBV2,TRBJ2-2,TGTGCCAGCACTAGCGGGAGGATCACCGGGGAGCTGTTTTTT,CASTSGRITGELFF
-,-,TRBV20-1,TRBJ2-7,TGCAGTGCTACCACAGGGAGCTCCTACGAGCAGTACTTC,CSATTGSSYEQYF
few,TRBD1,TRBV6-2/TRBV6-3,TRBJ1-6,TGTGCCAGCAGACCGAGGGACAGGGAGTATTCACCCCTCCACTTT,CASRPRDREYSPLHF
-,-,TRBV15,TRBJ1-6,TGTGCCACCAAGGGCAGAGGGTATCATTCACCCCTCCACTTT,CATKGRGYHSPLHF
-,-,TRBV6-1,TRBJ2-7,TGTGCCAGCGAGGCGTCTAATTACGAGCAGTACTTC,CASEASNYEQYF
-,-,TRBV7-3,TRBJ2-1,TGTGCCAGCAGCTTAAGCGAGGGACCCTACAATGAGCAGTTCTTC,CASSLSEGPYNEQFF
-,-,TRBV6-1,TRBJ1-2,TGTGCCAGCGGCAGGACCCGAAACTATGGCTACACCTTC,CASGRTRNYGYTF
-,-,TRBV2,TRBJ2-2,TGTGCCAGCAGTGAACTTAGGAGGGAGCTGTTTTTT,CASSELRRELFF
few,TRBD1,TRBV6-1,TRBJ2-7,TGTGCCAGCAGGGACGCCGGGACAGGGGCCTACGAGCAGTACTTC,CASRDAGTGAYEQYF
many,-,TRBV9,TRBJ2-7,TGTGCCAGCAGCGCATCCGAGGGGTTACCCTCCTACGAGCAGTACTTC,CASSASEGLPSYEQYF
-,-,TRBV28,TRBJ1-2,TGTGCCAGCAGTTCGAATACTGGAGGCTACACCTTC,CASSSNTGGYTF
medium-sized,TRBD2,TRBV5-1,TRBJ2-2,TGCGCCAGCAGCAGGCCAGGGGCAGCGGGAGTTTCCGGGGAGCTGTTTTTT,CASSRPGAAGVSGELFF
many,-,TRBV2,TRBJ1-6,TGTGCCAGCAGTCTCGACAGGACGGATGGTTCACCCCTCCACTTT,CASSLDRTDGSPLHF
-,-,TRBV6-5,TRBJ1-2,TGTGCCAGCAGTTACTTGGGGGGAGCTAACTATGGCTACACCTTC,CASSYLGGANYGYTF
few,TRBD1,TRBV15,TRBJ1-1,TGTGCCACCAGCAGAGGTGAGGGGGCGGGGACTGAAGCTTTCTTT,CATSRGEGAGTEAFF
medium-sized,-,TRBV7-9,TRBJ2-7,TGTGCCAGCAGCTTACAGAACTACGAGCAGTACTTC,CASSLQNYEQYF
few,-,TRBV12-3/TRBV12-4,TRBJ1-5,TGTGCCAGCAGTTTTTCGGCTAATCAGCCCCAGCATTTT,CASSFSANQPQHF
-,-,TRBV11-1,TRBJ1-3,TGTGCCAGCACTCTAAGAGGGGCAAGGACTCTCTCGGACACCATATATTTT,CASTLRGARTLSDTIYF
-,TRBD1,TRBV20-1,TRBJ1-1,TGCAGTGCCTCTAAGGGACAGCGGAACACTGAAGCTTTCTTT,CSASKGQRNTEAFF
few,TRBD1,TRBV19,TRBJ1-5,TGTGCCAGCGGGACAGGGGGTCGGTCCCAGCATTTT,CASGTGGRSQHF
many,-,TRBV10-3,TRBJ1-1,TGTGCCATCAGTGACCAGGGACCGAACACTGAAGCTTTCTTT,CAISDQGPNTEAFF
-,-,TRBV11-2,TRBJ2-5,TGTGCCAGCAGCTTAGGAGGGGCGGAGCGGAGAAGGTTGGAGACCCAGTACTTC,CASSLGGAERRRLETQYF
-,-,TRBV11-2,TRBJ1-1,TGTGCCAGCAGCTTAGGAGGAGTACAAAGCAGAATGAATCGTAAAGCTTTCTTT,CASSLGGVQSRMNRKAFF
few,-,TRBV27,TRBJ2-3,TGTACCAGCAGTGTTCGGTCCACAGATACGCAATATTTT,CTSSVRSTDTQYF